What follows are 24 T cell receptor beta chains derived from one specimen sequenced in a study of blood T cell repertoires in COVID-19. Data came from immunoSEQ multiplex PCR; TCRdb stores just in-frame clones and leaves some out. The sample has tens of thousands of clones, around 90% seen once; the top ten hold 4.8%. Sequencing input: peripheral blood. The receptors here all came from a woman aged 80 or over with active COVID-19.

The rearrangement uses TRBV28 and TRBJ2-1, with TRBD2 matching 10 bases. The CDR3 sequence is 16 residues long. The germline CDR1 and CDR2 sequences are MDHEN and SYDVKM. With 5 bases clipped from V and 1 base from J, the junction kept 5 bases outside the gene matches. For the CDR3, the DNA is TGTGCCAGCAGTGTTCTAGCGGGAGTTTCCTACAATGAGCAGTTCTTC. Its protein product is CASSVLAGVSYNEQFF.

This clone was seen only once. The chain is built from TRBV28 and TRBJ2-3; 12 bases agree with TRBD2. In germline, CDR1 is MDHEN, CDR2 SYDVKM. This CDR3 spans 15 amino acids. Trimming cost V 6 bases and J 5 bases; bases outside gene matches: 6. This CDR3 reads CASSGRGLAGDTQYF. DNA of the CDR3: TGTGCCAGCAGCGGGAGGGGACTAGCGGGAGATACGCAGTATTTT.

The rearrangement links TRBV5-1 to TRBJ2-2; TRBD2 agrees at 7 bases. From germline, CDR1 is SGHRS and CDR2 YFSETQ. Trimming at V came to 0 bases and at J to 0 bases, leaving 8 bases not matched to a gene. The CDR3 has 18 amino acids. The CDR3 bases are TGCGCCAGCAGCTTGGGGTCAGGCGGGAGCGCGAACACCGGGGAGCTGTTTTTT. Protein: CASSLGSGGSANTGELFF.

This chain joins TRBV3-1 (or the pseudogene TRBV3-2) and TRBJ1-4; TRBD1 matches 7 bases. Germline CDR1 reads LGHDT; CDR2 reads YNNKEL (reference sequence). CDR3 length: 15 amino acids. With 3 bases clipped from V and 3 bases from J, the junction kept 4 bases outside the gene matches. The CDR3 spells CASSQWTGSNEKLFF. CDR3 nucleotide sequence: TGTGCCAGCAGCCAGTGGACAGGATCTAATGAAAAACTGTTTTTT.

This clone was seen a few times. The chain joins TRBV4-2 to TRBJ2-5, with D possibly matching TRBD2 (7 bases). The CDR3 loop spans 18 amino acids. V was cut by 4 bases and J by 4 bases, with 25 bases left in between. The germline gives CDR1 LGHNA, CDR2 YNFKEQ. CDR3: CASSPLGGAGEGRETQYF. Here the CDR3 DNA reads TGTGCCAGCAGCCCCTTGGGGGGGGCGGGAGAGGGGAGAGAGACCCAGTACTTC.

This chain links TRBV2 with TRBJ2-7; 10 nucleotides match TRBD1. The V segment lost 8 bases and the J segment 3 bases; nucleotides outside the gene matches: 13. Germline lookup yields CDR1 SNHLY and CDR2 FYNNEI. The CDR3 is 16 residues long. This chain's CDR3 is CASLPLGQGTLYEQYF. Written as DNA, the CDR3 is TGTGCCAGCCTTCCCTTGGGACAGGGGACTCTCTACGAGCAGTACTTC.

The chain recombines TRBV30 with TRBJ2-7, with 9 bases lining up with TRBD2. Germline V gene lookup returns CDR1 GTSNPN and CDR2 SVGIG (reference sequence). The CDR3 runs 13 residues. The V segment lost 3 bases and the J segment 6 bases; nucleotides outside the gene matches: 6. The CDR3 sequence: CAWRGTSFSEQYF. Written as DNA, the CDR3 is TGTGCCTGGAGAGGGACTAGCTTTTCCGAGCAGTACTTC.

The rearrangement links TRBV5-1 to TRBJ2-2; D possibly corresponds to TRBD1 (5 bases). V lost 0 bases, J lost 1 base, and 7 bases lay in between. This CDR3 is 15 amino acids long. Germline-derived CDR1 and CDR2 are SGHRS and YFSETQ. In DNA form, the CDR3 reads TGCGCCAGCAGCTTGGTCAGGGAGAACACCGGGGAGCTGTTTTTT. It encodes CASSLVRENTGELFF.

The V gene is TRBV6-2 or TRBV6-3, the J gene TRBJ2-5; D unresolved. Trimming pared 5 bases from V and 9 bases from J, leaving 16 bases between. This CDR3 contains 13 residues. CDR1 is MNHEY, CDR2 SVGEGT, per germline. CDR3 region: CASSQFQIAPQYF. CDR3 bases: TGTGCCAGCAGTCAATTCCAAATAGCCCCCCAGTACTTC.

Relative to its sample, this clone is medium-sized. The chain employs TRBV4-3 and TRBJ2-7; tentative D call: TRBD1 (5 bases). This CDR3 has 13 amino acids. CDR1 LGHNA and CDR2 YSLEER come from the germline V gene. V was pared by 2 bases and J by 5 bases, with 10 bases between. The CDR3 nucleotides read TGCGCCAGCAGCCAAAGGGGAAGCGACGAGCAGTACTTC. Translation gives CASSQRGSDEQYF.

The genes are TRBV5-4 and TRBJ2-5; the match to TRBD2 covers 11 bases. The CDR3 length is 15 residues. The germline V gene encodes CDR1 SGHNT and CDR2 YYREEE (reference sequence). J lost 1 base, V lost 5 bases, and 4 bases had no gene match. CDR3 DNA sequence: TGTGCCAGCAGAGGGACTAGCGGCCCCCAAGAGACCCAGTACTTC. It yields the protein CASRGTSGPQETQYF.

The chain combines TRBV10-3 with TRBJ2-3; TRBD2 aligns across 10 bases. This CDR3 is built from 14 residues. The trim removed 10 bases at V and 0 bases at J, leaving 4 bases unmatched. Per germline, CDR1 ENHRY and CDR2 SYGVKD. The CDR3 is CATRTSGSTDTQYF. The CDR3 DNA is TGTGCCACAAGGACTAGCGGTAGCACAGATACGCAGTATTTT.

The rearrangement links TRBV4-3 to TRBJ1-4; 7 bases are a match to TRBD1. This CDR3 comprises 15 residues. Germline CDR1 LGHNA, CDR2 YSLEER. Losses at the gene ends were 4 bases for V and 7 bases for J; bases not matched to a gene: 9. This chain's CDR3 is CASSLGTAGTEKLFF. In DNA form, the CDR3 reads TGCGCCAGCAGCCTCGGGACAGCTGGGACTGAAAAACTGTTTTTT.

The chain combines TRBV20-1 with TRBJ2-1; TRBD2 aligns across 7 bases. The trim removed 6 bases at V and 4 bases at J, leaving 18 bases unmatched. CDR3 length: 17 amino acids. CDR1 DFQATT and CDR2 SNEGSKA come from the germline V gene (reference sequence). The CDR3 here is CSASSALSSGLYNEQFF. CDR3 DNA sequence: TGCAGTGCCAGTTCTGCCTTATCTAGCGGACTATACAATGAGCAGTTCTTC.

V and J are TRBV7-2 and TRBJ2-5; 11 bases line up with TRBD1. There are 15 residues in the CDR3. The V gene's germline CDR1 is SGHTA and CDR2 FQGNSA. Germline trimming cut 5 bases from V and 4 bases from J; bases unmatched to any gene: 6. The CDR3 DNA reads TGTGCCAGCAGCGGGGGACAGGGGGTGGGAGAGACCCAGTACTTC. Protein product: CASSGGQGVGETQYF.

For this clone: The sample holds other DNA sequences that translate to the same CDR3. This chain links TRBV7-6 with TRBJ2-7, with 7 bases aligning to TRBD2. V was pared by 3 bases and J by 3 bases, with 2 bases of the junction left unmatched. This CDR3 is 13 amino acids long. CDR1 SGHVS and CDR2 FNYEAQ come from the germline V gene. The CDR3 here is CASSFGGGYEQYF. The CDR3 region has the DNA TGTGCCAGCAGCTTTGGGGGGGGCTACGAGCAGTACTTC.

The CDR3 DNA sequence: TGTGCCAGCAGTTACGGGACTAGCGGGAGGGCCTCCTACGAGCAGTACTTC. This codes for CASSYGTSGRASYEQYF. The chain combines TRBV6-2 or TRBV6-3 with TRBJ2-7; the match to TRBD2 covers 16 bases. Germline CDR1 reads MNHEY; CDR2 reads SVGEGT. CDR3 size: 17 residues. With V trimmed by 2 bases and J by 0 bases, 1 base remained unmatched.

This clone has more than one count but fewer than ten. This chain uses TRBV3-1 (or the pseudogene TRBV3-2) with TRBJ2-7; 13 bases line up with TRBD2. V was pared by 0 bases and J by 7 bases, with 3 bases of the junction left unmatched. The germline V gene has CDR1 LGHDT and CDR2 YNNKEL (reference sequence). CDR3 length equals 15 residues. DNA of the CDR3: TGTGCCAGCAGCCAAGAGGGACTAGCGGGGACGGAGCAGTACTTC. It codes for CASSQEGLAGTEQYF.

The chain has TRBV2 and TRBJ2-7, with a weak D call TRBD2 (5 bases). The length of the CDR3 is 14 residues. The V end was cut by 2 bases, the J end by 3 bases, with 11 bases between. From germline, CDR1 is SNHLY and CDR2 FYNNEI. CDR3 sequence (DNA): TGTGCCAGCAGTGAAACGGGATATCTCTACGAGCAGTACTTC. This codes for CASSETGYLYEQYF.

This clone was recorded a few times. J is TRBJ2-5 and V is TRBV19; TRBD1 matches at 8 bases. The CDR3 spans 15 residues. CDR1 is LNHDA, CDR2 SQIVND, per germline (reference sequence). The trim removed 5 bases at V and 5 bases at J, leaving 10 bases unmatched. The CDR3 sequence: CASSRRDRGRETQYF. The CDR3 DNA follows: TGTGCCAGTAGTCGACGCGACAGGGGTCGGGAGACCCAGTACTTC.

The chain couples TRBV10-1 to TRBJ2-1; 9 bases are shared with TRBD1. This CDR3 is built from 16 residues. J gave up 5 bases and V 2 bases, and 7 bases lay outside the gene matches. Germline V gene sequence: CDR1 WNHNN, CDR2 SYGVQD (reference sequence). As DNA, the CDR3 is TGCGCCAGCAGTGAGGTGGGGACAGGGATTCACAATGAGCAGTTCTTC. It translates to CASSEVGTGIHNEQFF.

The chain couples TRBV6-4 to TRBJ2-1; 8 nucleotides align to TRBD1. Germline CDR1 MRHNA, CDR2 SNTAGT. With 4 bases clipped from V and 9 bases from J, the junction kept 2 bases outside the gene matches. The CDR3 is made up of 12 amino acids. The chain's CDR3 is CASSAGGSEQFF. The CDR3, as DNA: TGTGCCAGCAGTGCAGGGGGCAGTGAGCAGTTCTTC.

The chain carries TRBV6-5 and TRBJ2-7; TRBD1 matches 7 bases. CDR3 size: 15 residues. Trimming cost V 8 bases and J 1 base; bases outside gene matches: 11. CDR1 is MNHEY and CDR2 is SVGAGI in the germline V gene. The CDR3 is CASSLKGAGSYEQYF. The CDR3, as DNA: TGTGCCAGCTCTTTAAAGGGGGCAGGGTCCTACGAGCAGTACTTC.

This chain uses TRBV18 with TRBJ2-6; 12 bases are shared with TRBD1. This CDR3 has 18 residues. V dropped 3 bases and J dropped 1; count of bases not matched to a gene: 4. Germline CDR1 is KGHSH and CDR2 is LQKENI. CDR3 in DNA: TGTGCCAGCTCACCTACGGGACAGGGGGCATCTGGGGCCAACGTCCTGACTTTC. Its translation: CASSPTGQGASGANVLTF. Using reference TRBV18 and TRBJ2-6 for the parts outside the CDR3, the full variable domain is NAGVMQNPRHLVRRRGQEARLRCSPMKGHSHVYWYRQLPEEGLKFMVYLQKENIIDESGMPKERFSAEFPKEGPSILRIQQVVRGDSAAYFCASSPTGQGASGANVLTFGAGSRLTVL.